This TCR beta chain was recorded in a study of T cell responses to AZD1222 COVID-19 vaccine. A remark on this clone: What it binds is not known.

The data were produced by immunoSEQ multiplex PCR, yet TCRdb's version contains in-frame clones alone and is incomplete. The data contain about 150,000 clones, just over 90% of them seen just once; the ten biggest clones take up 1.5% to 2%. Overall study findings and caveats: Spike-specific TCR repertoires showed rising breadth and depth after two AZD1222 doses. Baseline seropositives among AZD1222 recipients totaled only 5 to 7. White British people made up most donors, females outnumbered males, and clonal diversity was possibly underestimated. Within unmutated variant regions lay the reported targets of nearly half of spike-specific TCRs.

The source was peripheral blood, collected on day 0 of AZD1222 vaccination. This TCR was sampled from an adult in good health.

The CDR3 nucleotides read TGTGCCAGCAGCTTGGGGACAGAGATTTCAACCTACGAGCAGTACTTC. The encoded protein is CASSLGTEISTYEQYF. The V gene is TRBV5-6, the J gene TRBJ2-7; perhaps TRBD1 as D (6 bases). Trimming removed 0 bases from V and 2 bases from J, with 15 bases in between. Germline-derived CDR1 and CDR2 are SGHDT and YYEEEE. This CDR3 has 16 residues.